These 23 T cell receptor beta chains were sequenced from one sample in a study of blood T cell repertoires in COVID-19 (dated by TCRdb to 2018 to 2021). The library was made by the immunoSEQ multiplex PCR assay. This immuneACCESS table, as held by TCRdb, lists in-frame sequences with V and J called but not all clones. Of the missing ones, under half trace to an unresolved V gene in checked studies; the others have no known cause. The sample table contains approximately 260,000 clones; only one count was recorded for 82% of them. The top ten clonotypes cover under 15% of the sample. Source material: peripheral blood. All receptors derive from a woman aged 60 to 75 with active or convalescent COVID-19.

This chain's CDR3 is CASSQVGQGDGYTF. The CDR3 DNA sequence: TGCGCCAGCAGCCAAGTTGGGCAGGGGGATGGCTACACCTTC. This sequence joins TRBV4-1 and TRBJ1-2; TRBD1 agrees at 7 bases. Per germline, CDR1 MGHRA and CDR2 YSYEKL. V shed 1 base, J shed 6 bases, and the junction held 5 bases outside the gene matches. The CDR3 contains 14 residues.

The chain recombines TRBV19 with TRBJ1-1, with D tentatively TRBD1 (5 bases). Trimming pared 7 bases from V and 0 bases from J, leaving 15 bases between. This CDR3 region has 15 residues. Germline CDR1 reads LNHDA; CDR2 reads SQIVND (reference sequence). As DNA, the CDR3 is TGTGCCAGTACTCATAGTGTCAGGGTGAACACTGAAGCTTTCTTT. Translating it yields CASTHSVRVNTEAFF.

V usage is TRBV27 and J usage is TRBJ2-3; D possibly corresponds to TRBD2 (5 bases). The ends were cut back, 2 bases at V and 6 bases at J, with 12 bases in the middle. CDR1 and CDR2 from the germline V gene are MNHEY and SMNVEV (reference sequence). The CDR3 is made up of 14 amino acids. The CDR3 DNA reads TGTGCCAGCAGTTTAGCCATGCCGGGGGATACGCAGTATTTT. Protein sequence: CASSLAMPGDTQYF.

The chain combines TRBV4-2 with TRBJ1-2; D might be TRBD1 (6 bases). V was trimmed by 1 base and J by 5 bases, leaving 17 bases between them. Looked up from germline, CDR1 is LGHNA and CDR2 is YNFKEQ. The CDR3 has 16 residues. In nucleotides, the CDR3 is TGTGCCAGCAGCCAAGGTGGCCCGAATACAGGGTATGGCTACACCTTC. It encodes CASSQGGPNTGYGYTF.

This chain connects TRBV5-5 to TRBJ2-1, with D possibly TRBD2 on 6 matching bases. The CDR3 length is 15 residues. Germline assignment: CDR1 SGHKS and CDR2 YYEKEE (reference sequence). Trimming pared 4 bases from V and 7 bases from J, leaving 18 bases between. The CDR3 DNA reads TGTGCCAGCAGCGACCCGACTAGTCTGCCGAATGAGCAGTTCTTC. It specifies CASSDPTSLPNEQFF.

The rearrangement joins TRBV10-3 to TRBJ1-2, with D tentatively TRBD1 (5 bases). The germline CDR1 and CDR2 sequences are ENHRY and SYGVKD. The CDR3 spans 14 residues. V was cut by 7 bases and J by 5 bases, with 17 bases left in between. The CDR3 nucleotides read TGTGCCATCAATCAGTTCGGACAAGGATATGGCTACACCTTC. Protein: CAINQFGQGYGYTF.

The chain joins TRBV6-1 to TRBJ1-4; tentatively, D is TRBD1 (6 bases). This CDR3 has 18 residues. From germline, CDR1 is MNHNS and CDR2 SASEGT. V was trimmed by 4 bases and J by 2 bases, leaving 20 bases between them. CDR3 region: CASSATGKIAVTNEKLFF. In nucleotides, the CDR3 is TGTGCCAGCAGTGCTACAGGGAAAATCGCGGTTACTAATGAAAAACTGTTTTTT.

The J gene is TRBJ2-7, the V gene TRBV2, with 9 positions matching TRBD2. The CDR3 totals 14 residues. The V gene's germline CDR1 is SNHLY and CDR2 FYNNEI. The ends lost 6 bases at V and 5 bases at J; junction bases unmatched: 8. The CDR3 protein is CASRHPAGGHEQYF. The DNA of the CDR3 is TGTGCCAGCAGACATCCGGCGGGAGGGCACGAGCAGTACTTC.

The J gene is TRBJ1-1, the V gene TRBV27; D uncertain. Germline V gene sequence: CDR1 MNHEY, CDR2 SMNVEV (reference sequence). The CDR3 covers 15 residues. V was clipped by 4 bases and J by 1 base, with 13 bases between them. The CDR3 sequence: CASSSTWRANTEAFF. The CDR3 DNA sequence: TGTGCCAGCAGTTCTACGTGGCGGGCGAACACTGAAGCTTTCTTT.

This rearrangement joins TRBV4-1 to TRBJ2-2; 9 bases map to TRBD2. The CDR3 covers 16 residues. Germline V gene data show CDR1 as MGHRA and CDR2 as YSYEKL. The J segment lost 4 bases and the V segment lost 0 bases, leaving 3 bases of the junction unmatched. CDR3 DNA: TGCGCCAGCAGCCAAGATGCGGGGGGGTCCACCGGGGAGCTGTTTTTT. Its translation: CASSQDAGGSTGELFF.

The gene calls are TRBV30 and TRBJ1-2, with D possibly matching TRBD1 (6 bases). The CDR3 sequence is 16 residues long. The germline CDR1 and CDR2 sequences are GTSNPN and SVGIG (reference sequence). Deletions cut 0 bases from V and 1 base from J, with 15 bases between. The DNA for the CDR3 is TGTGCCTGGAGTGTACGAGGGGGGGGTGTTAACTATGGCTACACCTTC. Residues: CAWSVRGGGVNYGYTF.

This clone has just a few counts. The CDR3 loop reads CASSESGGGPTDTQYF. In nucleotides, the CDR3 is TGTGCCAGCAGTGAATCTGGCGGGGGCCCCACAGATACGCAGTATTTT. J is TRBJ2-3 and V is TRBV6-4, with D possibly TRBD2 on 7 matching bases. The CDR3 loop spans 16 amino acids. Trimming pared 3 bases from V and 2 bases from J, leaving 15 bases between. Germline V CDR1 and CDR2: MRHNA, SNTAGT.

The CDR3 region is CASSLAQDQPQHF. For the CDR3, the DNA is TGTGCCAGCAGCTTGGCCCAGGATCAGCCCCAGCATTTT. The V gene is TRBV11-2, the J gene TRBJ1-5; D call uncertain. Germline V CDR1 and CDR2: SGHAT, FQNNGV. V lost 3 bases to trimming and J lost 5 bases, with 8 bases between them. The CDR3 extends over 13 amino acids.

The chain is built from TRBV3-1 (or the pseudogene TRBV3-2) and TRBJ1-2; the D gene is possibly TRBD1 (6 bases). Germline CDR1 and CDR2: LGHDT and YNNKEL (reference sequence). CDR3 length: 14 amino acids. Deletions cut 5 bases from V and 4 bases from J, with 14 bases between. CDR3 nucleotides: TGTGCCAGCAGCGGGCGGGGGGCGAGCTATGGCTACACCTTC. Translating gives CASSGRGASYGYTF.

This clone was found a few times. A much larger clone sits a single nucleotide away, making a read error possible. Other DNA sequences of this sample code for an identical CDR3. The V gene is TRBV5-1, the J gene TRBJ1-1; D is uncertain. The CDR3 contains 13 residues. Germline V lookup: CDR1 SGHRS, CDR2 YFSETQ. The germline V and J ends were trimmed by 3 bases and 1 base, with 7 bases remaining between them. CDR3: CASSSDSNTEAFF. The CDR3, as DNA: TGCGCCAGCAGCTCGGACTCGAACACTGAAGCTTTCTTT.

The gene calls are TRBV9 and TRBJ2-3; the match to TRBD2 covers 9 bases. Germline lookup yields CDR1 SGDLS and CDR2 YYNGEE. Trimming at V came to 4 bases and at J to 4 bases, leaving 13 bases not matched to a gene. This CDR3 region has 17 residues. The DNA of the CDR3 is TGTGCCAGCAGCCCCCACCGGTTAGCGGGGGAACCAGATACGCAGTATTTT. This translates into CASSPHRLAGEPDTQYF.

The table lists this clone with a few counts. A much larger clone lies one base from this, so it may be a read error. The chain carries TRBV9 and TRBJ2-1; the match to TRBD2 covers 8 bases. The CDR3 length is 13 residues. With V trimmed by 4 bases and J by 7 bases, 4 bases remained unmatched. Germline V gene lookup returns CDR1 SGDLS and CDR2 YYNGEE. The CDR3 spells CASSPGGENEQFF. The DNA of the CDR3 is TGTGCCAGCAGCCCCGGGGGGGAGAATGAGCAGTTCTTC.

This clone was seen once. V is TRBV4-1 and J is TRBJ2-6; D unresolved. The V and J ends lost 1 base and 0 bases respectively, with 16 bases between them. There are 19 residues in the CDR3. The germline V gene encodes CDR1 MGHRA and CDR2 YSYEKL. The CDR3 reads CASSQGQVAVPSGANVLTF. In DNA form, the CDR3 reads TGCGCCAGCAGCCAAGGGCAGGTCGCAGTACCCTCTGGGGCCAACGTCCTGACTTTC.

V gene TRBV5-1 combines with J gene TRBJ1-2, with 9 bases fitting TRBD1. V lost 0 bases, J lost 4 bases, and 10 bases stayed unmatched. CDR3 size: 17 residues. CDR1 and CDR2 (germline): SGHRS, YFSETQ. CDR3 amino acids: CASSLAQGAISGYGYTF. The CDR3 nucleotides are TGCGCCAGCAGCTTGGCACAGGGGGCAATATCGGGCTATGGCTACACCTTC. The complete variable domain, with remaining parts taken from reference TRBV5-1 and TRBJ1-2, reads KAGVTQTPRYLIKTRGQQVTLSCSPISGHRSVSWYQQTPGQGLQFLFEYFSETQRNKGNFPGRFSGRQFSNSRSEMNVSTLELGDSALYLCASSLAQGAISGYGYTFGSGTRLTVV.

The genes are TRBV25-1 and TRBJ2-3; D might be TRBD2 (7 bases). This CDR3 has 15 amino acids. V was shortened by 6 bases and J by 5 bases, with 18 bases between the two germline ends. Germline V gene sequence: CDR1 MGHDK, CDR2 SYGVNS. The CDR3 DNA sequence: TGTGCCAGCAGCGGGGGGCCTCGAACGGGAGATACGCAGTATTTT. Protein: CASSGGPRTGDTQYF.

The chain has TRBV3-1 (or the pseudogene TRBV3-2) and TRBJ2-3, with a weak D call TRBD2 (7 bases). The V and J ends lost 3 bases and 8 bases respectively, with 24 bases between them. Germline assignment: CDR1 LGHDT and CDR2 YNNKEL (reference sequence). This CDR3 has 17 residues. CDR3: CASSHGTGGPGIGTQYF. As DNA, the CDR3 is TGTGCCAGCAGCCATGGGACCGGGGGGCCTGGAATTGGTACGCAGTATTTT.

This clone has only a few counts. The rearrangement uses TRBV6-2 or TRBV6-3 and TRBJ1-1, with 7 bases that match TRBD1. The V and J ends lost 1 base and 10 bases, in that order; junction bases with no gene match: 12. Germline CDR1 reads MNHEY; CDR2 reads SVGEGT. The CDR3 is 15 amino acids. CDR3 sequence reads: CASSYFTQGPKGAFF. The CDR3 nucleotides read TGTGCCAGCAGTTACTTCACACAGGGGCCCAAGGGAGCTTTCTTT.

The V and J genes are TRBV7-6 and TRBJ2-3; TRBD2 matches 10 bases. Germline V gives CDR1 SGHVS, CDR2 FNYEAQ. The CDR3 is made up of 17 amino acids. Germline trimming cut 4 bases from V and 4 bases from J; bases unmatched to any gene: 11. CDR3 amino acids: CASSSLPAGGPPDTQYF. The CDR3 DNA reads as TGTGCCAGCAGCTCACTACCAGCGGGGGGGCCCCCAGATACGCAGTATTTT.